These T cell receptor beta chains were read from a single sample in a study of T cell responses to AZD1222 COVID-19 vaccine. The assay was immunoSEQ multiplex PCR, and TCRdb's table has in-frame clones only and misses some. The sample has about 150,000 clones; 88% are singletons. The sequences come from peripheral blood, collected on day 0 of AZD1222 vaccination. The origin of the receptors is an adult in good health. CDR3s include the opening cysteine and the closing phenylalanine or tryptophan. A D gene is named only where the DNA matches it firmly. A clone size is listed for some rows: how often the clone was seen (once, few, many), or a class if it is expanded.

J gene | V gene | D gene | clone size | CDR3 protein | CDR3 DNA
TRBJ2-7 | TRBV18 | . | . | CASSPKLGQAYEQYF | TGTGCCAGCTCACCTAAATTGGGACAAGCCTACGAGCAGTACTTC
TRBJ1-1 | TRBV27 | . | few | CASSSYRTGLTEAFF | TGTGCCAGCAGTTCGTACCGAACAGGGCTAACTGAAGCTTTCTTT
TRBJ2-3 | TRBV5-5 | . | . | CASSLAVAASTDTQYF | TGTGCCAGCAGCTTGGCCGTAGCGGCTTCCACAGATACGCAGTATTTT
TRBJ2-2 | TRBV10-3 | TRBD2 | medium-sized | CAVLGSGGIGELFF | TGTGCCGTCCTCGGGAGCGGGGGGATCGGGGAGCTGTTTTTT
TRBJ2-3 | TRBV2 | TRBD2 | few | CASGRTSGTDTQYF | TGTGCCAGCGGAAGGACTAGCGGCACAGATACGCAGTATTTT
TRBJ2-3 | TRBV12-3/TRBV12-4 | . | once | CASSAGDPRVYF | TGTGCCAGCAGTGCCGGTGACCCCAGAGTGTATTTT
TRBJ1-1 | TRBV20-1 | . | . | CSASRGYDTEAFF | TGCAGTGCTAGTCGGGGGTACGACACTGAAGCTTTCTTT
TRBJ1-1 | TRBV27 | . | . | CASSPTTSTEAFF | TGTGCCAGCAGCCCCACAACGAGCACTGAAGCTTTCTTT
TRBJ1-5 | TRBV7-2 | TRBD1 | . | CASSLGTGNQPQHF | TGTGCCAGCAGCCTCGGGACAGGTAATCAGCCCCAGCATTTT
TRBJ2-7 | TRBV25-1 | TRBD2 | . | CASSTSGGSNEQYF | TGTGCCAGCAGTACAAGCGGGGGGTCGAACGAGCAGTACTTC
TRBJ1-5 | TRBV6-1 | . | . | CASSESGTNNQPQHF | TGTGCCAGCAGTGAATCCGGGACGAATAATCAGCCCCAGCATTTT
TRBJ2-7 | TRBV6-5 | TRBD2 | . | CASSYSSGGIYEQYF | TGTGCCAGCAGTTACTCCTCGGGGGGGATATACGAGCAGTACTTC
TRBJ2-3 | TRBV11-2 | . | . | CASSLGYADTQYF | TGTGCCAGCAGCCTCGGGTACGCAGATACGCAGTATTTT
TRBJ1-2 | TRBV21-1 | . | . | CASSARDRGYGYTF | TGTGCCAGCAGCGCCCGGGACAGGGGCTATGGCTACACCTTC
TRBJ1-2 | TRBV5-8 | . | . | CASSTLGPTNYGYTF | TGTGCCAGCAGCACCCTGGGACCTACTAACTATGGCTACACCTTC
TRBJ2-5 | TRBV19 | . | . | CASRGGGTYQETQYF | TGTGCCAGTAGAGGGGGGGGCACGTACCAAGAGACCCAGTACTTC
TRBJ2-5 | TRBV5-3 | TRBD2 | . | CARRFGLVETQYF | TGTGCCAGAAGGTTTGGACTAGTCGAGACCCAGTACTTC
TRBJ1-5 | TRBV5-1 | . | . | CASSLGGGGQPQHF | TGCGCCAGCAGCTTGGGAGGGGGAGGCCAGCCCCAGCATTTT
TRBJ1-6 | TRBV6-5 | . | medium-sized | CASSYRQGNLSPLHF | TGTGCCAGCAGTTACCGGCAGGGTAATCTATCACCCCTCCACTTT
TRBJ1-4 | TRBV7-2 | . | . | CASSLGSVPNEKLFF | TGTGCCAGCAGCTTAGGATCGGTTCCTAATGAAAAACTGTTTTTT
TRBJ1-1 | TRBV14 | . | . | CASSIQGLYSTEAFF | TGTGCCAGCAGTATACAGGGACTCTATTCCACTGAAGCTTTCTTT
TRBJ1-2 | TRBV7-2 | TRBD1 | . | CASSLTTGVHGYTF | TGTGCCAGCAGCTTGACTACAGGGGTTCATGGCTACACCTTC
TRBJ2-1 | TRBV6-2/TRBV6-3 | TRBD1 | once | CASSPNPGQGALGQFF | TGTGCCAGCAGTCCGAACCCGGGACAGGGGGCGCTTGGGCAGTTCTTC
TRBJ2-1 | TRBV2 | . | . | CASSMDAGGPEQFF | TGTGCCAGCAGCATGGACGCCGGGGGGCCTGAGCAGTTCTTC
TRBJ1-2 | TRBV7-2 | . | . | CASSSPGPGYGYTF | TGTGCCAGCAGTTCGCCCGGGCCGGGCTATGGCTACACCTTC
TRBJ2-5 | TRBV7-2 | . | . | CASSFGVLETQYF | TGTGCCAGCAGCTTCGGGGTCTTGGAGACCCAGTACTTC
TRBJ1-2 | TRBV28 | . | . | CASSEGTGGTYGYTF | TGTGCCAGCAGTGAGGGCACGGGGGGGACCTATGGCTACACCTTC
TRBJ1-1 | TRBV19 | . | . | CASSVSRAEAFF | TGTGCCAGTAGTGTTTCCAGGGCGGAAGCTTTCTTT
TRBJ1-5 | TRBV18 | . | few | CASSSKGGANQPQHF | TGTGCCAGCTCTAGCAAAGGGGGGGCGAATCAGCCCCAGCATTTT
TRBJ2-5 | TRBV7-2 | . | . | CASSLASGYQETQYF | TGTGCCAGCAGCTTAGCCTCTGGGTACCAAGAGACCCAGTACTTC
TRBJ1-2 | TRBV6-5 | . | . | CASSSRPARYGYTF | TGTGCCAGCAGCTCTCGCCCTGCACGCTATGGCTACACCTTC
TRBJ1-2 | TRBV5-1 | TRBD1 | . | CASSSNQGGMRYGYTF | TGCGCCAGCAGCTCCAACCAGGGGGGGATGAGGTATGGCTACACCTTC
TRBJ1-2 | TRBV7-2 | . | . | CASSLVISSNYGYTF | TGTGCCAGCAGCTTAGTCATCTCCTCTAACTATGGCTACACCTTC
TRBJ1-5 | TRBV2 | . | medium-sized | CASRNSQYSNQPQHF | TGTGCCAGCAGGAACAGTCAGTATAGCAATCAGCCCCAGCATTTT
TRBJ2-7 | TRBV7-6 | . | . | CASSLAEGDSYEQYF | TGTGCCAGCAGCTTAGCCGAGGGGGACTCCTACGAGCAGTACTTC